This is a list of T cell receptor beta chains from one sample in a study of identical twins. TCRdb re-derived calls from the 5' RACE reads in MiXCR, one entry per CDR3 protein. The sample lists approximately 670,000 distinct CDR3 sequences, 6.1% occurring once. Sequencing was carried out using naive T cells sorted from blood. These receptors all come from a young man in good health. Both conserved end residues are part of each CDR3. D genes are given only for firm matches. Size is stated for part of the rows, as once, few or many counts, or as a class when the clone is expanded.

CDR3 protein	CDR3 DNA	V gene	J gene	D gene	clone size
CASRSGTSAYNEQFF	TGTGCCAGCAGAAGTGGGACTAGTGCTTACAATGAGCAGTTCTTC	TRBV12-3/TRBV12-4	TRBJ2-1	TRBD2	many
CASSLGQRASTDTQYF	TGTGCCAGCAGTTTGGGACAGCGAGCTAGCACAGATACGCAGTATTTT	TRBV27	TRBJ2-3	TRBD1	.
CASSYKGTNTGELFF	TGTGCCAGCAGTTATAAGGGGACGAACACCGGGGAGCTGTTTTTT	TRBV12-3/TRBV12-4	TRBJ2-2	.	many
CASSPPMNTEAFF	TGTGCCAGCAGCCCCCCCATGAACACTGAAGCTTTCTTT	TRBV14	TRBJ1-1	.	many
CASSGALSGANVLTF	TGCGCCAGCAGCGGAGCTCTATCTGGGGCCAACGTCCTGACTTTC	TRBV5-1	TRBJ2-6	.	many
CATSGAGPGLTDTQYF	TGTGCCACCAGTGGGGCGGGTCCCGGACTCACAGATACGCAGTATTTT	TRBV24-1	TRBJ2-3	.	many
CSVGWRNTEAFF	TGCAGCGTGGGATGGAGAAACACTGAAGCTTTCTTT	TRBV29-1	TRBJ1-1	.	many
CASSPGHEQFF	TGTGCCAGCAGCCCGGGTCATGAGCAGTTCTTC	TRBV18	TRBJ2-1	.	many
CASSQGTGGPPLHF	TGTGCCAGCAGCCAAGGGACAGGGGGGCCTCCCCTCCACTTT	TRBV11-1	TRBJ1-6	TRBD1	.
CASSRGQMYNEQFF	TGCGCCAGCAGCCGGGGACAGATGTACAATGAGCAGTTCTTC	TRBV5-1	TRBJ2-1	TRBD1	many
CASSLIRDNEQFF	TGCGCCAGCAGCTTAATCAGGGACAATGAGCAGTTCTTC	TRBV5-1	TRBJ2-1	.	many
CASRARAREFF	TGTGCCAGCAGGGCGCGGGCCCGAGAGTTCTTC	TRBV6-5	TRBJ2-1	.	.
CASSSAGGSETQYF	TGTGCCAGCAGCTCCGCAGGAGGTTCGGAGACCCAGTACTTC	TRBV5-6	TRBJ2-5	.	many
CASSLIAGVSRETQYF	TGCGCCAGCAGCCTTATAGCGGGAGTATCTCGAGAGACCCAGTACTTC	TRBV5-1	TRBJ2-5	TRBD2	.
CASSPRLAGGPFFEQFF	TGTGCCAGCAGCCCGCGACTAGCGGGAGGGCCATTCTTTGAGCAGTTCTTC	TRBV3-1	TRBJ2-1	TRBD2	.
CASSLGSASSYEQYF	TGTGCCAGCAGCTTAGGCTCGGCTAGCTCCTACGAGCAGTACTTC	TRBV7-9	TRBJ2-7	.	.
CASRRQGADTQYF	TGTGCCAGCCGCCGACAGGGTGCAGATACGCAGTATTTT	TRBV6-2/TRBV6-3	TRBJ2-3	TRBD1	many
CASSFPGSRETQYF	TGCGCCAGCAGCTTCCCGGGCTCAAGAGAGACCCAGTACTTC	TRBV5-1	TRBJ2-5	.	many
CATSDPRSGTRSKYF	TGTGCCACCAGTGACCCTCGCAGCGGAACACGATCGAAGTACTTC	TRBV24-1	TRBJ2-5	.	many
CASSSLMGAGELFF	TGTGCCAGCAGCTCCCTCATGGGGGCCGGGGAGCTGTTTTTT	TRBV7-8	TRBJ2-2	.	few
CSARDRVMNTEAFF	TGCAGTGCTAGAGATCGAGTGATGAACACTGAAGCTTTCTTT	TRBV20-1	TRBJ1-1	.	few
CSVVRDFGVHEQFF	TGCAGCGTTGTACGGGACTTCGGGGTCCATGAGCAGTTCTTC	TRBV29-1	TRBJ2-1	.	many
CASSWTSGVTDTQYF	TGTGCCAGCAGTTGGACTAGCGGGGTAACAGATACGCAGTATTTT	TRBV28	TRBJ2-3	TRBD2	many
CSASDRGHQPQHF	TGCAGTGCCTCTGACAGGGGGCATCAGCCCCAGCATTTT	TRBV20-1	TRBJ1-5	TRBD1	many
CASSGTGGAYNEQFF	TGTGCCAGCAGCGGCACAGGGGGCGCTTACAATGAGCAGTTCTTC	TRBV7-2	TRBJ2-1	TRBD1	many
CASTLGLAGYEQFF	TGTGCCAGCACCCTAGGACTAGCGGGATATGAGCAGTTCTTC	TRBV2	TRBJ2-1	TRBD2	few
CASSKVLKGSLGSEQFF	TGTGCCAGCAGCAAAGTTTTGAAGGGAAGCCTAGGGAGTGAGCAGTTCTTC	TRBV21-1	TRBJ2-1	.	.
CASSTLFPSYEQYF	TGCGCCAGCAGCACACTCTTTCCCTCCTACGAGCAGTACTTC	TRBV5-1	TRBJ2-7	.	few
CASSFRVAGDTTDTQYF	TGTGCCAGCAGTTTCAGGGTAGCCGGGGACACGACAGATACGCAGTATTTT	TRBV28	TRBJ2-3	.	.
CASMGRTGLRTDTRYF	TGTGCCAGTATGGGGCGGACGGGCCTAAGGACAGATACGCGGTATTTT	TRBV11-2	TRBJ2-3	.	.
CATQGWEAYEQYF	TGTGCCACCCAGGGGTGGGAGGCCTACGAGCAGTACTTC	TRBV24-1	TRBJ2-7	.	many